This T cell receptor beta chain was sequenced for a study of STAT5B mutations in CD4+ large granular lymphocyte leukemia. Measured with immunoSEQ multiplex PCR; TCRdb has only the in-frame clones, and not every one. Altogether 30,000 to 35,000 clones are present, about nine tenths being singletons, with the ten largest covering approximately 0.97%. The CDR3 is 14 amino acids. The germline V gene encodes CDR1 MNHEY and CDR2 SVGAGI. V lost 6 bases and J lost 5; bases outside the gene matches: 7. About this clone itself: The target antigen is unknown.

Study conclusions and caveats: Data were not HLA-matched across samples. 8/27 top patient clones versus 2/35 control clones were TRBV06-family. Patient CD4-sorted repertoires looked more clonal than healthy CD4+ repertoires, even without putative leukemic clones.

The sequenced sample was CD4+ T cells from blood buffy coats. This sequence was found in a human donor in good health. The V call is TRBV6-5, the J call TRBJ1-5; 7 bases are shared with TRBD1. The CDR3 is CASSRTGTHQPQHF. As DNA, the CDR3 is TGTGCCAGCAGCCGGACAGGTACCCATCAGCCCCAGCATTTT.